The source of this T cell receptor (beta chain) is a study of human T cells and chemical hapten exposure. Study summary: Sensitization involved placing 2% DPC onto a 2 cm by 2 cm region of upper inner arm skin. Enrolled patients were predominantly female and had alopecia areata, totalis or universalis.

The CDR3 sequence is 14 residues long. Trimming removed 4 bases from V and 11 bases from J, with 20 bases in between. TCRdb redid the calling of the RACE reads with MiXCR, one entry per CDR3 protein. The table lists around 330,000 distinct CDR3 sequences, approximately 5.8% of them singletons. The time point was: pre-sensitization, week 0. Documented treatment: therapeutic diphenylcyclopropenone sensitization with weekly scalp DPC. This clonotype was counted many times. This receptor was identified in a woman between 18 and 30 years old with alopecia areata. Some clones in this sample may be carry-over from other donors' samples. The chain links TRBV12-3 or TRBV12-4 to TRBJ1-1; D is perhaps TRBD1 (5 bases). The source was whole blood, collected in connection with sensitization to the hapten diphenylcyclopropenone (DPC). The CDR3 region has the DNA TGTGCCAGCAGTTCAACGGGACTGCCTCGGACGGCTTTCTTT. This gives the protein CASSSTGLPRTAFF.